Listed below are T cell receptor beta chains from one sample, sequenced in a study of blood T cell repertoires in COVID-19. The assay was immunoSEQ multiplex PCR, and TCRdb's table has in-frame clones only and misses some. The sample consists of approximately 200,000 clones, more than 85% of them appearing once. The specimen was peripheral blood. These receptors were collected from a man aged 30 to 39 with acute or convalescent COVID-19. The CDR3 runs from the conserved cysteine through the conserved F or W. Each record gives: clone size, V gene, J gene, D gene, CDR3 DNA, CDR3 protein. A D gene is named only where the DNA matches it firmly. Some rows have no size entry. The others give once, few or many, or a class for an expanded clone.

size: NA; V: TRBV7-9; J: TRBJ1-5; D: NA; DNA: TGTGCCAGCAGTAATACAGGGTTTGGACAGCCCCAGCATTTT; CDR3: CASSNTGFGQPQHF
size: once; V: TRBV5-1; J: TRBJ2-2; D: TRBD2; DNA: TGCGCCAGCAGCTTGGCTAGCGGTCTGACCGGGGAGCTGTTTTTT; CDR3: CASSLASGLTGELFF
size: NA; V: TRBV12-3/TRBV12-4; J: TRBJ2-1; D: TRBD2; DNA: TGTGCCAGCAGCCCTTCTAGCGGGGGGGCGCGGTTCTTC; CDR3: CASSPSSGGARFF
size: NA; V: TRBV7-7; J: TRBJ2-5; D: TRBD2; DNA: TGTGCGACACAAGCGGGAGGGCCTTTTGAGACCCAGTACTTC; CDR3: CATQAGGPFETQYF
size: NA; V: TRBV7-3; J: TRBJ2-3; D: TRBD1; DNA: TGTGCCAGCAGCTCCGGGACAGGGGGTCCCGATACGCAGTATTTT; CDR3: CASSSGTGGPDTQYF
size: NA; V: TRBV16; J: TRBJ2-1; D: NA; DNA: TGTGCCAGCAGCCAAGTATATGAGCAGTTCTTC; CDR3: CASSQVYEQFF
size: NA; V: TRBV7-3; J: TRBJ2-3; D: TRBD2; DNA: TGTGCCAGCAGCTCCTTAGCGGGAGGAGCAGATACGCAGTATTTT; CDR3: CASSSLAGGADTQYF
size: NA; V: TRBV3-1/TRBV3-2; J: TRBJ1-3; D: NA; DNA: TGTGCCAGCAGCCAGCTTACGGTGGGAAACACCATATATTTT; CDR3: CASSQLTVGNTIYF
size: NA; V: TRBV9; J: TRBJ1-5; D: TRBD1; DNA: TGTGCCAGCAGTGGGACAGTCAATCAGCCCCAGCATTTT; CDR3: CASSGTVNQPQHF
size: once; V: TRBV2; J: TRBJ1-2; D: NA; DNA: TGTGCCAGGGAGGGAGTAGCGTATGGCTACACCTTC; CDR3: CAREGVAYGYTF
size: NA; V: TRBV18; J: TRBJ2-3; D: TRBD2; DNA: TGTGCCAGCTCACCACCCCAGCGGGGGACCTCAGATACGCAGTATTTT; CDR3: CASSPPQRGTSDTQYF
size: NA; V: TRBV29-1; J: TRBJ1-5; D: NA; DNA: TGCAGCGTAATCGAACAGGGAAGTAATCAGCCCCAGCATTTT; CDR3: CSVIEQGSNQPQHF
size: NA; V: TRBV7-7; J: TRBJ1-1; D: TRBD1; DNA: TGTGCTAGCAGCCCCGGGACAGGGGGCCCCGTCTCTGAAGCTTTCTTT; CDR3: CASSPGTGGPVSEAFF
size: once; V: TRBV5-1; J: TRBJ1-3; D: NA; DNA: TGCGCCAGCAGCTTGGACGGAGCTGGAAACACCATATATTTT; CDR3: CASSLDGAGNTIYF
size: NA; V: TRBV11-2; J: TRBJ1-4; D: NA; DNA: TGTGCCAGCAGCCTAAACGGACAGAACACATATGAAAAACTGTTTTTT; CDR3: CASSLNGQNTYEKLFF
size: NA; V: TRBV7-3; J: TRBJ2-7; D: NA; DNA: TGTGCCAGCAGCTTAAACGCAGGGATCGACGAGCAGTACTTC; CDR3: CASSLNAGIDEQYF
size: NA; V: TRBV6-7; J: TRBJ1-1; D: TRBD1; DNA: TGTGCCAGCAGCCCCCCGGGACAGGGGAGGGACACTGAAGCTTTCTTT; CDR3: CASSPPGQGRDTEAFF
size: NA; V: TRBV25-1; J: TRBJ1-6; D: NA; DNA: TGTGCCAGCAGTGCCCGGACACTCAACTGGGATTCACCCCTCCACTTT; CDR3: CASSARTLNWDSPLHF
size: NA; V: TRBV28; J: TRBJ2-7; D: TRBD1; DNA: TGTGCCAGCAGTCCGGGACAGCGATCTTACGAGCAGTACTTC; CDR3: CASSPGQRSYEQYF
size: NA; V: TRBV3-1/TRBV3-2; J: TRBJ2-1; D: NA; DNA: TGTGCCAGCAGCCAATCCAACATACGAAATGAGCAGTTCTTC; CDR3: CASSQSNIRNEQFF
size: NA; V: TRBV19; J: TRBJ1-5; D: NA; DNA: TGTGCCAGCGCGGACAGATCTAATAGCAATCAGCCCCAGCATTTT; CDR3: CASADRSNSNQPQHF
size: NA; V: TRBV19; J: TRBJ1-2; D: NA; DNA: TGTGCCAGTAGTATCCCCCTATCCCCCGGCTACACCTTC; CDR3: CASSIPLSPGYTF
size: NA; V: TRBV19; J: TRBJ1-5; D: TRBD1; DNA: TGTGCCAGTAGTATATCGACAGGGAACAATCAGCCCCAGCATTTT; CDR3: CASSISTGNNQPQHF
size: NA; V: TRBV2; J: TRBJ2-1; D: NA; DNA: TGTGCCAGCAGTGATCGGCGGTTGTTCTTC; CDR3: CASSDRRLFF
size: NA; V: TRBV5-1; J: TRBJ2-1; D: TRBD2; DNA: TGCGCCAGCAGCTCCACCCCCCTAGCGGGAGTCAATGAGCAGTTCTTC; CDR3: CASSSTPLAGVNEQFF
size: NA; V: TRBV28; J: TRBJ1-5; D: NA; DNA: TGTGCCAGCAGTTCCCCCCTGAGGACAGTAAGGCGTCAGCCCCAGCATTTT; CDR3: CASSSPLRTVRRQPQHF
size: NA; V: TRBV3-1/TRBV3-2; J: TRBJ2-1; D: TRBD2; DNA: TGTGCCAGCAGCCGGAGGACTAGCGGGGGGGCCGATGAGCAGTTCTTC; CDR3: CASSRRTSGGADEQFF
size: NA; V: TRBV12-3/TRBV12-4; J: TRBJ1-2; D: NA; DNA: TGTGCCAGCACCCCGGACAGCTTCGTCTACACCTTC; CDR3: CASTPDSFVYTF
size: NA; V: TRBV19; J: TRBJ2-3; D: TRBD2; DNA: TGTGCCAGTAGTGGGGGACTAGCGGACTACACAGATACGCAGTATTTT; CDR3: CASSGGLADYTDTQYF
size: few; V: TRBV9; J: TRBJ2-7; D: TRBD2; DNA: TGTGCCAGCAGCGTAGGGGCGACTAGCCACCACCACGAGCAGTACTTC; CDR3: CASSVGATSHHHEQYF
size: NA; V: TRBV6-1; J: TRBJ2-1; D: NA; DNA: TGTGCCAGCAGTGAAGAGATCGACGGGAGTCCCTACAATGAGCAGTTCTTC; CDR3: CASSEEIDGSPYNEQFF
size: NA; V: TRBV7-3; J: TRBJ2-1; D: NA; DNA: TGTGCCAGCAGCTCACTAGGGAACAATGAGCAGTTCTTC; CDR3: CASSSLGNNEQFF
size: NA; V: TRBV12-3/TRBV12-4; J: TRBJ2-1; D: NA; DNA: TGTGCCAGCAGGCCGGGACAAAGTGAGCAGTTCTTC; CDR3: CASRPGQSEQFF
size: NA; V: TRBV15; J: TRBJ1-2; D: NA; DNA: TGTGCCACCAGCAGAGATACTTATGGCTACACCTTC; CDR3: CATSRDTYGYTF
size: NA; V: TRBV28; J: TRBJ1-2; D: NA; DNA: TGTGCCAGCACCATCGGACAGTTCTATGGCTACACCTTC; CDR3: CASTIGQFYGYTF
size: NA; V: TRBV28; J: TRBJ1-2; D: TRBD1; DNA: TGTGCCAGCAGTTTCTCCGGGACAGGATATGGCTACACCTTC; CDR3: CASSFSGTGYGYTF
size: NA; V: TRBV18; J: TRBJ2-2; D: NA; DNA: TGTGCCAGCTCACTTAGGCAGGAAAACACCGGGGAGCTGTTTTTT; CDR3: CASSLRQENTGELFF
size: once; V: TRBV28; J: TRBJ1-5; D: TRBD1; DNA: TGTGCCAGCAGTTCCAGACAGGGAGGCCATAGCAATCAGCCCCAGCATTTT; CDR3: CASSSRQGGHSNQPQHF
size: few; V: TRBV5-1; J: TRBJ2-7; D: NA; DNA: TGCGCCAGCAGACCAGGGCTCGAACCCCTTTACGAGCAGTACTTC; CDR3: CASRPGLEPLYEQYF
size: NA; V: TRBV4-1; J: TRBJ2-7; D: TRBD2; DNA: TGCGCCAGCAGCCAGGGACTAGCGTCCTACGAGCAGTACTTC; CDR3: CASSQGLASYEQYF
size: NA; V: TRBV12-5; J: TRBJ1-1; D: TRBD1; DNA: TGTGCTAGTGGGGGACAGGGCGGCACTGAAGCTTTCTTT; CDR3: CASGGQGGTEAFF
size: NA; V: TRBV4-1; J: TRBJ2-2; D: NA; DNA: TGCGCCAGCAGCCCCACAGGACGCACCGGGGAGCTGTTTTTT; CDR3: CASSPTGRTGELFF
size: NA; V: TRBV7-9; J: TRBJ1-1; D: NA; DNA: TGTGCCAGCAGCTTTCCCGAACGGGGCACTGAAGCTTTCTTT; CDR3: CASSFPERGTEAFF